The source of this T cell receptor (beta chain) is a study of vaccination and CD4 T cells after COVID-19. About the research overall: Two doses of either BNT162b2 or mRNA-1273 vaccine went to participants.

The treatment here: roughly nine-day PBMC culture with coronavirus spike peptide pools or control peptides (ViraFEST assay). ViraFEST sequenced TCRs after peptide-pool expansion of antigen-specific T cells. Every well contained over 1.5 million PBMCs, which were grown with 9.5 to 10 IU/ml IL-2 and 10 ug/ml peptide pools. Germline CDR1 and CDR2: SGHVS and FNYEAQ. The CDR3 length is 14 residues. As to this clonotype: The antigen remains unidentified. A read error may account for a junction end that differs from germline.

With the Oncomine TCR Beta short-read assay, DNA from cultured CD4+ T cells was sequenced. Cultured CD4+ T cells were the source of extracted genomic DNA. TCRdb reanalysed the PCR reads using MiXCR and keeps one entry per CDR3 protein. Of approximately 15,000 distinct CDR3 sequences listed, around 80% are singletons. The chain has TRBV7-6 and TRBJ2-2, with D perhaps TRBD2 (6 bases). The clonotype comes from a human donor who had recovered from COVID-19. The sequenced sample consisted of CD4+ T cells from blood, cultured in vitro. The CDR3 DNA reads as TGTGCTAGCACCGGGACCAGCGGGACCGGGGAGCTGTTTTTT. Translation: CASTGTSGTGELFF.